One sample yielded the 32 T cell receptor beta chains listed below, sequenced in a study of blood T cell repertoires in COVID-19. The assay was immunoSEQ multiplex PCR, and TCRdb's table has in-frame clones only and misses some. This sample has fewer than 500,000 clones, with roughly 85% found just once. Sequencing was performed on peripheral blood. Receptor source: a woman in her twenties or thirties with active or convalescent COVID-19.

The chain uses TRBV11-3 and TRBJ2-7; D is ambiguous. CDR1 SGHNT and CDR2 YENEEA come from the germline V gene. This CDR3 comprises 13 residues. V lost 5 bases and J 0 bases, leaving 8 bases between the germline ends. Here the CDR3 DNA reads TGTGCCAGCAGCCTATATAGCTCCTACGAGCAGTACTTC. Amino acids: CASSLYSSYEQYF.

J is TRBJ1-3 and V is TRBV4-1; D is undetermined. This CDR3 comprises 15 residues. Germline V lookup: CDR1 MGHRA, CDR2 YSYEKL. V lost 2 bases to trimming and J lost 0 bases, with 8 bases between them. CDR3 protein: CASSQLTSSGNTIYF. In DNA form, the CDR3 reads TGCGCCAGCAGCCAACTCACTTCCTCTGGAAACACCATATATTTT.

V usage is TRBV10-3 and J usage is TRBJ1-6; 8 bases fit TRBD1. Losses at the gene ends were 6 bases for V and 8 bases for J; bases not matched to a gene: 3. The CDR3 runs to 13 residues. Germline CDR1 ENHRY, CDR2 SYGVKD. DNA of the CDR3: TGTGCCATCAGGGGACAGGCCGATTCACCCCTCCACTTT. As protein: CAIRGQADSPLHF.

Only one count was recorded for this clone. The chain has TRBV12-5 and TRBJ2-1, with TRBD2 matching 11 bases. In germline, CDR1 is LGHNT, CDR2 FRNRAP. The CDR3 contains 16 residues. J lost 5 bases, V lost 3 bases, and 6 bases had no gene match. CDR3: CASGFWGTSGNNEQFF. The CDR3 coding sequence is TGTGCTAGTGGTTTTTGGGGGACTAGCGGAAACAATGAGCAGTTCTTC.

The chain employs TRBV6-5 and TRBJ2-7, with D perhaps matching TRBD1 (5 bases). With 1 base removed from V and 3 bases from J, the gap between germline ends came to 13 bases. The CDR3 is 15 residues long. The V gene's germline CDR1 is MNHEY and CDR2 SVGAGI. The CDR3 sequence is CASSYFADTNYEQYF. The CDR3 DNA reads TGTGCCAGCAGTTACTTCGCGGACACCAACTACGAGCAGTACTTC.

V is TRBV27 and J is TRBJ1-1, with a tentative D call TRBD1 (6 bases). Germline assignment: CDR1 MNHEY and CDR2 SMNVEV (reference sequence). This CDR3 comprises 13 residues. The V end was cut by 7 bases, the J end by 4 bases, with 13 bases between. In DNA, the CDR3 is TGTGCCAGCACAATGGGAGGGGGCACTGAAGCTTTCTTT. Protein sequence: CASTMGGGTEAFF.

This clone has only a few counts. This chain links TRBV19 with TRBJ1-6; TRBD1 agrees at 7 bases. Trimming removed 6 bases from V and 4 bases from J; junction bases left unmatched: 9. The CDR3 has 16 residues. Germline V gene lookup returns CDR1 LNHDA and CDR2 SQIVND (reference sequence). CDR3 amino acids: CASSRTGGFYNSPLHF. CDR3 nucleotides: TGTGCCAGTAGCAGGACAGGCGGTTTTTATAATTCACCCCTCCACTTT.

The rearrangement uses TRBV6-1 and TRBJ1-2, with 7 positions matching TRBD1. Germline CDR1 reads MNHNS; CDR2 reads SASEGT. The CDR3 sequence is 15 residues long. V gave up 4 bases and J gave up 3 bases; unmatched junction bases: 8. CDR3 loop: CASSGILGGYYGYTF. CDR3 DNA: TGTGCCAGCAGTGGAATATTAGGGGGCTACTATGGCTACACCTTC.

This sequence joins TRBV27 and TRBJ2-7; maybe TRBD1 (5 bases). The germline V gene has CDR1 MNHEY and CDR2 SMNVEV (reference sequence). V was pared by 6 bases and J by 2 bases, with 14 bases between. This CDR3 spans 14 amino acids. In DNA form, the CDR3 reads TGTGCCAGCAGACCCCGACAGACCGCCTACGAGCAGTACTTC. It encodes CASRPRQTAYEQYF.

The V call is TRBV11-2, the J call TRBJ2-1; 14 bases are shared with TRBD2. The V gene end was trimmed by 8 bases and the J gene end by 10 bases; junction bases not matched to a gene: 19. Germline assignment: CDR1 SGHAT and CDR2 FQNNGV. This CDR3 is 18 amino acids long. In DNA, the CDR3 is TGTGCCAGCGCCGAATTACCAACCGGGACTAGCGGGAGTCGGGAGCAGTTCTTC. This encodes CASAELPTGTSGSREQFF.

This clone has a single count. V is TRBV19 and J is TRBJ1-1, with TRBD1 matching 8 bases. With V trimmed by 7 bases and J by 1 base, 8 bases remained unmatched. Per the germline V gene, CDR1 is LNHDA and CDR2 is SQIVND (reference sequence). This CDR3 contains 15 residues. The CDR3 bases are TGTGCCAGTAATCCCTCAGGACAGGGGAACACTGAAGCTTTCTTT. Translated, it gives CASNPSGQGNTEAFF. The full variable domain, completed using reference TRBV19 and TRBJ1-1, is DGGITQSPKYLFRKEGQNVTLSCEQNLNHDAMYWYRQDPGQGLRLIYYSQIVNDFQKGDIAEGYSVSREKKESFPLTVTSAQKNPTAFYLCASNPSGQGNTEAFFGQGTRLTVV.

The chain joins TRBV30 to TRBJ2-7; D gene unclear. Deletions cut 2 bases from V and 2 bases from J, with 4 bases between. CDR3 length: 11 amino acids. The germline CDR1 and CDR2 sequences are GTSNPN and SVGIG (reference sequence). The chain's CDR3 is CAWSPTYEQYF. The CDR3 DNA follows: TGTGCCTGGAGTCCCACCTACGAGCAGTACTTC.

The J gene is TRBJ2-1, the V gene TRBV5-4; D may be TRBD1 (7 bases). From germline, CDR1 is SGHNT and CDR2 YYREEE (reference sequence). V gave up 7 bases and J gave up 7 bases, with 15 bases separating them. The CDR3 is made up of 13 amino acids. As DNA, the CDR3 is TGTGCCAGCGGGTTACAGGGGAGGAATGAGCAGTTCTTC. It codes for CASGLQGRNEQFF.

This clone was counted once. Here the CDR3 reads CASRDRLFSGNTIYF. CDR3 DNA sequence: TGTGCCAGTAGGGACAGGCTATTCTCTGGAAACACCATATATTTT. This chain links TRBV19 with TRBJ1-3; 7 positions agree with TRBD1. Germline CDR1 and CDR2: LNHDA and SQIVND (reference sequence). V trimming: 6 bases; J trimming: 0 bases; junction bases outside the gene matches: 5. This CDR3 contains 15 residues.

V gene TRBV10-2 combines with J gene TRBJ1-2; TRBD1 agrees at 7 bases. V shed 0 bases and J 4 bases; nucleotides not matched to a gene: 5. Germline CDR1 reads WSHSY; CDR2 reads SAAADI. The CDR3 is 15 residues long. The CDR3 loop is CASSESGGYSYGYTF. The CDR3 nucleotides are TGCGCCAGCAGTGAGTCAGGGGGCTACAGCTATGGCTACACCTTC.

V is TRBV6-5 and J is TRBJ1-6; the D gene is possibly TRBD1 (6 bases). Trimming left V 6 bases short and J 4 bases short, with 10 bases between. CDR3 length: 14 residues. Germline loops: CDR1 MNHEY, CDR2 SVGAGI. The CDR3 loop reads CASSSGQYNSPLHF. CDR3 sequence (DNA): TGTGCCAGCAGCTCGGGACAATATAATTCACCCCTCCACTTT.

This clone turned up a few times. The chain recombines TRBV10-2 with TRBJ1-1, with a possible D match to TRBD1 (6 bases). V shed 6 bases and J shed 3 bases, with 11 bases lying between them. CDR1 WSHSY and CDR2 SAAADI come from the germline V gene. This CDR3 is 13 amino acids long. The CDR3 coding sequence is TGCGCCAGCAGACTCGGACAGTACACTGAAGCTTTCTTT. It encodes CASRLGQYTEAFF.

This chain connects TRBV10-2 to TRBJ1-1; D is unclear. The CDR3 is 12 amino acids. Germline loops: CDR1 WSHSY, CDR2 SAAADI. V was clipped by 6 bases and J by 6 bases, with 11 bases between them. In DNA, the CDR3 is TGCGCCAGCAGCCGCGGGAGAGCTGAAGCTTTCTTT. Translation gives CASSRGRAEAFF.

This clone has just a few counts. The genes are TRBV19 and TRBJ1-2, with 8 bases aligning to TRBD1. V shed 6 bases and J 4 bases; nucleotides not matched to a gene: 7. Germline V gene data show CDR1 as LNHDA and CDR2 as SQIVND (reference sequence). The CDR3 is 14 amino acids. CDR3 amino acids: CASSSGTGAYGYTF. The DNA of the CDR3 is TGTGCCAGTAGCTCAGGGACAGGCGCCTATGGCTACACCTTC.

J is TRBJ1-1 and V is TRBV5-1; a weak D match, TRBD1 (5 bases). The CDR3 has 16 amino acids. CDR1 is SGHRS and CDR2 is YFSETQ in the germline V gene. Trimming took 6 bases from V and 4 from J, leaving 22 bases between them. As DNA, the CDR3 is TGCGCCAGCACCTTAACCACAGGTCAGGAGAGCACTGAAGCTTTCTTT. As protein: CASTLTTGQESTEAFF.

The genes are TRBV25-1 and TRBJ2-2, with D maybe TRBD2 (6 bases). Germline values: CDR1 MGHDK, CDR2 SYGVNS. CDR3 length equals 14 residues. V was shortened by 4 bases and J by 2 bases, with 8 bases between the two germline ends. CDR3 sequence: CASSVGTNTGELFF. The CDR3, as DNA: TGTGCCAGCAGTGTCGGGACTAACACCGGGGAGCTGTTTTTT.

The chain joins TRBV4-1 to TRBJ1-2, with D uncertain. The germline V and J ends were trimmed by 0 bases and 5 bases, with 7 bases remaining between them. The CDR3 is 13 residues long. Germline lookup yields CDR1 MGHRA and CDR2 YSYEKL. The chain's CDR3 is CASSQDLPYGYTF. CDR3 DNA sequence: TGCGCCAGCAGCCAAGATCTACCTTATGGCTACACCTTC.

This clone was seen more than once but under ten times. This chain joins TRBV19 and TRBJ1-5; the D is unclear. Germline assignment: CDR1 LNHDA and CDR2 SQIVND (reference sequence). The CDR3 runs to 15 residues. V was clipped by 4 bases and J by 5 bases, with 15 bases between them. CDR3 coding DNA: TGTGCCAGTAGTACCAGCCTAGAGTGGCATCAGCCCCAGCATTTT. Its protein product is CASSTSLEWHQPQHF.

This clone was observed a single time. This rearrangement joins TRBV7-7 to TRBJ2-1; TRBD1 is a possible D gene (6 bases). Germline V gene lookup returns CDR1 SSHAT and CDR2 FNYEAQ (reference sequence). Trimming shortened V by 2 bases and J by 6 bases, and 26 bases separated the two germline ends. This CDR3 comprises 19 residues. The CDR3 DNA reads TGTGCCAGCAGCTTACCGCCATGGACAGCCTTCAAAGTACGCAATGAGCAGTTCTTC. Its protein product is CASSLPPWTAFKVRNEQFF.

V and J are TRBV11-2 and TRBJ1-4; 9 bases align to TRBD1. Trimming at V came to 5 bases and at J to 8 bases, leaving 6 bases not matched to a gene. The germline CDR1 and CDR2 sequences are SGHAT and FQNNGV. The CDR3 is 14 residues long. CDR3 DNA: TGTGCCAGCAGCCGGACAGGGGAGCGAGAAAAACTGTTTTTT. It encodes CASSRTGEREKLFF.

This clone was detected a few times. V and J are TRBV27 and TRBJ1-5; D ambiguous. Trimming cost V 2 bases and J 0 bases, with 8 bases left between them. The CDR3 contains 15 residues. CDR1 and CDR2 (germline): MNHEY, SMNVEV (reference sequence). CDR3 residues: CASSLDIYSNQPQHF. In nucleotides, the CDR3 is TGTGCCAGCAGTTTAGACATCTATAGCAATCAGCCCCAGCATTTT.

V is TRBV5-6 and J is TRBJ1-1; D remains unclear. Germline-derived CDR1 and CDR2 are SGHDT and YYEEEE. The CDR3 is 14 amino acids. V shed 4 bases and J shed 6 bases, with 16 bases lying between them. The CDR3 region is CASSHANGVSEAFF. CDR3 DNA sequence: TGTGCCAGCAGCCACGCTAACGGGGTTTCTGAAGCTTTCTTT.

The rearrangement links TRBV5-1 to TRBJ2-7; 13 bases align to TRBD2. The trim removed 4 bases at V and 3 bases at J, leaving 7 bases unmatched. This CDR3 region has 16 residues. Germline CDR1 SGHRS, CDR2 YFSETQ. The CDR3 coding sequence is TGCGCCAGCAGCCCAGGGACTAGCGGGGATCTCTACGAGCAGTACTTC. It encodes CASSPGTSGDLYEQYF.

The chain joins TRBV4-1 to TRBJ2-5; 9 nucleotides align to TRBD2. Germline-derived CDR1 and CDR2 are MGHRA and YSYEKL. Trimming cost V 4 bases and J 5 bases; bases outside gene matches: 8. This CDR3 has 15 amino acids. Written as DNA, the CDR3 is TGCGCCAGCAGCCGAGGTAGCGGGGGCGGTGAGACCCAGTACTTC. Translation: CASSRGSGGGETQYF.

This rearrangement joins TRBV21-1 to TRBJ2-3; TRBD2, as called in the table, went unchecked against the DNA. TRBV21-1 is shown as a pseudogene. The CDR3 spans 21 residues. This chain's CDR3 is CASSERWGLAGGPYSTDTQYF. The CDR3 DNA sequence: TGTGCCAGCAGCGAAAGGTGGGGACTAGCGGGGGGGCCCTATAGCACAGATACGCAGTATTTT.

This rearrangement joins TRBV3-1 (or the pseudogene TRBV3-2) to TRBJ2-5, with 8 bases aligning to TRBD2. Germline V gives CDR1 LGHDT, CDR2 YNNKEL (reference sequence). V was pared by 0 bases and J by 3 bases, with 0 bases of the junction left unmatched. This CDR3 spans 14 amino acids. CDR3 bases: TGTGCCAGCAGCCAAGAAGCGGGGGAAGAGACCCAGTACTTC. Protein product: CASSQEAGEETQYF.

The chain has TRBV14 and TRBJ2-1; D is perhaps TRBD2 (6 bases). The V gene's germline CDR1 is SGHDN and CDR2 FVKESK. This CDR3 region has 17 residues. Trimming shortened V by 0 bases and J by 0 bases, and 12 bases separated the two germline ends. The CDR3 region is CASSQDWGESSYNEQFF. Written as DNA, the CDR3 is TGTGCCAGCAGCCAAGATTGGGGGGAGAGCTCCTACAATGAGCAGTTCTTC.